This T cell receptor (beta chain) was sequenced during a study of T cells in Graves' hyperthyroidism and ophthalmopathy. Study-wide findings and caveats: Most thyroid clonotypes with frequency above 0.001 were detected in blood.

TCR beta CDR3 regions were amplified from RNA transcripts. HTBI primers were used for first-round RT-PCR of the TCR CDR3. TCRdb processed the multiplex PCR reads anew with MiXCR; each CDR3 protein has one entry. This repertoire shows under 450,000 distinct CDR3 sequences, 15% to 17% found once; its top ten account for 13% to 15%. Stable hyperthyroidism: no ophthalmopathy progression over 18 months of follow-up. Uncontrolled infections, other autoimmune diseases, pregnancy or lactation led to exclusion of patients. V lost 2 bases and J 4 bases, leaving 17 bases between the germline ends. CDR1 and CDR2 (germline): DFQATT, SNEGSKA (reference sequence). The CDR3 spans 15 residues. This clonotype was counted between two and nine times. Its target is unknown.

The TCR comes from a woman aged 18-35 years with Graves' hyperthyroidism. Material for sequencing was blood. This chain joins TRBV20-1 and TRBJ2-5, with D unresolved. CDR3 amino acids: CSARYRALQPETQYF. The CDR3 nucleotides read TGCAGTGCTAGATACCGGGCCCTTCAACCAGAGACCCAGTACTTC.